This passage covers 29 T cell receptor beta chains from one sample sequenced in a study of blood T cells in healthy people across ages. Combining a sample-barcoded 5' primer with a J-beta primer mix, a second PCR ran for roughly 6 to 12 cycles. Each CDR3 protein gets one entry after TCRdb re-called the 5' RACE reads with MiXCR. The data contain some 730,000 distinct CDR3 sequences, approximately 22% of them singletons. The source material was blood. Receptors were obtained from a man in his 70s in good health.

This clonotype has only a few counts. The CDR3 region has the DNA TGTGCCAGCAGCTTAAGCTACAGCACAGATACGCAGTATTTT. It is translated as CASSLSYSTDTQYF. The J gene is TRBJ2-3, the V gene TRBV7-6; D is unresolved. Trimming left V 2 bases short and J 0 bases short, with 6 bases between. The CDR3 is 14 residues long. CDR1 and CDR2 (germline): SGHVS, FNYEAQ.

This clonotype was observed a few times. The chain recombines TRBV7-6 with TRBJ2-7, with 8 bases identical to TRBD1. The germline gives CDR1 SGHVS, CDR2 FNYEAQ. This CDR3 spans 15 amino acids. V lost 5 bases and J lost 0; bases outside the gene matches: 6. CDR3: CASSLGQAISYEQYF. The CDR3 DNA reads as TGTGCCAGCAGCCTGGGACAGGCGATCTCCTACGAGCAGTACTTC.

This chain links TRBV7-2 with TRBJ2-3; no reliable D call. This CDR3 is built from 13 residues. The germline gives CDR1 SGHTA, CDR2 FQGNSA. Trimming stripped 5 bases from V and 5 bases from J, with 11 bases between. Written as DNA, the CDR3 is TGTGCCAGCAGCGCCCAAAATGGAGATACGCAGTATTTT. Its protein product is CASSAQNGDTQYF. The full variable domain, in which reference TRBV7-2 and TRBJ2-3 provide the parts outside the CDR3, is GAGVSQSPSNKVTEKGKDVELRCDPISGHTALYWYRQSLGQGLEFLIYFQGNSAPDKSGLPSDRFSAERTGGSVSTLTIQRTQQEDSAVYLCASSAQNGDTQYFGPGTRLTVL.

This chain links TRBV14 with TRBJ2-3; D remains unclear. CDR1 is SGHDN and CDR2 is FVKESK in the germline V gene. The CDR3 is 15 residues long. V lost 5 bases to trimming and J lost 6 bases, with 18 bases between them. CDR3 nucleotides: TGTGCCAGCAGCGCATATGTATCCCGTGTGGATACGCAGTATTTT. Its translation is CASSAYVSRVDTQYF.

This clonotype was detected ten times or more. The gene calls are TRBV7-9 and TRBJ1-4; D is ambiguous. V lost 2 bases, J lost 5 bases, and 12 bases lay in between. From germline, CDR1 is SEHNR and CDR2 FQNEAQ (reference sequence). This CDR3 is 15 amino acids long. In DNA form, the CDR3 reads TGTGCCAGCAGCTTAACGCGCACCAGCAATGAAAAACTGTTTTTT. The encoded protein is CASSLTRTSNEKLFF.

The chain recombines TRBV30 with TRBJ1-1, with D unresolved. This CDR3 is built from 11 residues. The germline V gene has CDR1 GTSNPN and CDR2 SVGIG (reference sequence). The ends were cut back, 5 bases at V and 0 bases at J, with 4 bases in the middle. CDR3 in DNA: TGTGCCTGGGGGGTGAACACTGAAGCTTTCTTT. Amino acids: CAWGVNTEAFF.

This clonotype turned up a few times. This chain joins TRBV18 and TRBJ1-1; the match to TRBD1 covers 7 bases. Unmatched junction bases numbered 10, after V lost 3 bases and J lost 6 bases. CDR1 KGHSH and CDR2 LQKENI come from the germline V gene. The CDR3 has 15 amino acids. The CDR3 is CASSPIRDSQSEAFF. CDR3 sequence (DNA): TGTGCCAGCTCACCGATCCGGGACAGTCAATCTGAAGCTTTCTTT.

This clonotype was detected only a few times. The V call is TRBV11-2, the J call TRBJ1-1; 8 nucleotides match TRBD1. Germline V gene lookup returns CDR1 SGHAT and CDR2 FQNNGV. The V gene end was trimmed by 6 bases and the J gene end by 2 bases; junction bases not matched to a gene: 8. The CDR3 loop spans 15 amino acids. This chain's CDR3 is CASRYDQGANTEAFF. DNA of the CDR3: TGTGCCAGCAGATATGACCAGGGGGCTAACACTGAAGCTTTCTTT.

In this sample, this clonotype turned up a few times. V gene TRBV6-5 combines with J gene TRBJ1-1; D is unresolved. Germline assignment: CDR1 MNHEY and CDR2 SVGAGI. CDR3 length equals 11 residues. With 5 bases removed from V and 10 bases from J, the gap between germline ends came to 11 bases. The CDR3 region is CASSTPPVAFF. As DNA, the CDR3 is TGTGCCAGCAGTACACCCCCCGTAGCTTTCTTT.

The genes are TRBV20-1 and TRBJ1-3, with TRBD1 identical over 7 bases. After removal of 3 bases from V and 0 bases from J, the junction contained 2 bases not matched to a gene. Germline V lookup: CDR1 DFQATT, CDR2 SNEGSKA (reference sequence). This CDR3 has 14 amino acids. CDR3 sequence (DNA): TGCAGTGCTAGGGACAGGACCTCTGGAAACACCATATATTTT. It encodes CSARDRTSGNTIYF.

This clonotype has only a few counts. The chain links TRBV6-4 to TRBJ2-5; TRBD2 agrees at 10 bases. J lost 5 bases, V lost 4 bases, and 7 bases had no gene match. CDR1 is MRHNA and CDR2 is SNTAGT in the germline V gene. This CDR3 contains 15 residues. Written as DNA, the CDR3 is TGTGCCAGCAGTGTCGCTAGCGGGGGTTTGGAGACCCAGTACTTC. This translates into CASSVASGGLETQYF.

The genes are TRBV3-1 and TRBJ2-7; 11 bases match TRBD2. J gave up 4 bases and V 0 bases, and 8 bases lay outside the gene matches. This CDR3 is built from 17 residues. CDR1 is LGHDT, CDR2 YNNKEL, per germline (reference sequence). CDR3 in amino acids: CASSQELAGARWYEQYF. DNA for the CDR3: TGTGCCAGCAGCCAAGAACTAGCGGGGGCGCGTTGGTACGAGCAGTACTTC.

Details on this clonotype: Germline and junction disagree at one end, which may indicate a read error. V is TRBV12-3 or TRBV12-4 and J is TRBJ1-2; 9 nucleotides match TRBD1. The CDR3 totals 16 residues. The CDR3: CTSSLGTGRLYYGYTF. CDR3 in DNA: TGTACCAGCAGTTTGGGGACAGGGCGCCTCTACTATGGCTACACCTTC.

The chain links TRBV20-1 to TRBJ2-1; a possible D gene is TRBD1 (6 bases). CDR1 and CDR2 from the germline V gene are DFQATT and SNEGSKA (reference sequence). With 2 bases removed from V and 3 bases from J, the gap between germline ends came to 11 bases. The CDR3 is 14 amino acids. CDR3 nucleotides: TGCAGTGCTAGAAGGACAGTGCTCTACAATGAGCAGTTCTTC. It specifies CSARRTVLYNEQFF.

In its sample, this clonotype was seen many times. V usage is TRBV12-3 or TRBV12-4 and J usage is TRBJ1-2, with 10 bases matching TRBD1. V lost 3 bases to trimming and J lost 8 bases; unmatched junction nucleotides: 3. The CDR3 has 13 amino acids. The CDR3 coding sequence is TGTGCCAGCAGTTTCCGGGACAGGGGCGGCTACACCTTC. Translating gives CASSFRDRGGYTF.

Remarks on this clonotype: The junction does not match germline at one end; this may be a read error. V gene TRBV10-3 combines with J gene TRBJ2-2; D is uncertain. Germline CDR1 and CDR2: ENHRY and SYGVKD. The CDR3 runs 14 residues. CDR3 protein: CAITPIQNAGELFF. In nucleotides, the CDR3 is TGTGCCATCACCCCGATCCAGAACGCCGGGGAGCTGTTTTTT.

The V call is TRBV29-1, the J call TRBJ2-6; tentatively, D is TRBD1 (5 bases). The V end lost 5 bases, the J end lost 0 bases, and 8 bases lay between the germline ends. This CDR3 spans 14 amino acids. Germline-derived CDR1 and CDR2 are SQVTM and ANQGSEA. CDR3 DNA sequence: TGCAGCGTTCTACAGGTCTCTGGGGCCAACGTCCTGACTTTC. Translation: CSVLQVSGANVLTF.

This clonotype was detected ten times or more. The junction and the germline gene differ at one end; a read error may be behind it. As DNA, the CDR3 is TGTGCCAGCAGTTCACAGGGCTTTGGGGCCAACGTCCTGACTTTC. This gives the protein CASSSQGFGANVLTF. The V and J genes are TRBV5-1 and TRBJ2-6; D is perhaps TRBD1 (6 bases). Germline values: CDR1 SGHRS, CDR2 YFSETQ. This CDR3 comprises 15 residues.

Only a few counts were recorded for this clonotype. The chain uses TRBV6-5 and TRBJ2-3; no firm D call. The CDR3 length is 16 residues. Germline V gives CDR1 MNHEY, CDR2 SVGAGI. Trimming took off 1 base at V and 1 base at J, with 12 bases between the two ends. The CDR3 spells CASSYYARPRTDTQYF. Here the CDR3 DNA reads TGTGCCAGCAGTTACTACGCGCGGCCGCGCACAGATACGCAGTATTTT.

The gene calls are TRBV4-2 and TRBJ1-1, with TRBD1 as a possible D gene (6 bases). The CDR3 spans 14 residues. V was trimmed by 3 bases and J by 0 bases, leaving 8 bases between them. In germline, CDR1 is LGHNA, CDR2 YNFKEQ. CDR3 coding DNA: TGTGCCAGCAGCCAGGGGGCATTGAACACTGAAGCTTTCTTT. Its protein is CASSQGALNTEAFF.

There are a few counts of this clonotype. The chain uses TRBV29-1 and TRBJ2-1; TRBD1 matches 10 bases. There are 14 residues in the CDR3. V lost 4 bases to trimming and J lost 7 bases; unmatched junction nucleotides: 7. The germline gives CDR1 SQVTM, CDR2 ANQGSEA. This CDR3 reads CSVAPGQGWNEQFF. The CDR3 DNA sequence: TGCAGCGTTGCCCCGGGACAGGGGTGGAATGAGCAGTTCTTC.

Worth noting for this clonotype: At one end, the junction sequence differs from germline, possibly due to a read error. CDR3 coding DNA: TGTGCCGGTAGTTTTGATCCCACGGTCACAGATACGCAGTATTTT. It translates to CAGSFDPTVTDTQYF. The chain uses TRBV19 and TRBJ2-3, with D unresolved. The germline CDR1 and CDR2 sequences are LNHDA and SQIVND (reference sequence). This CDR3 contains 15 residues. Full variable domain (missing parts from reference TRBV19 and TRBJ2-3): DGGITQSPKYLFRKEGQNVTLSCEQNLNHDAMYWYRQDPGQGLRLIYYSQIVNDFQKGDIAEGYSVSREKKESFPLTVTSAQKNPTAFYLCAGSFDPTVTDTQYFGPGTRLTVL.

Ten or more counts support this clonotype. This chain joins TRBV5-1 and TRBJ2-7, with TRBD2 matching over 10 bases. CDR1 is SGHRS, CDR2 YFSETQ, per germline. This CDR3 comprises 17 residues. V was clipped by 3 bases and J by 0 bases; unmatched bases: 9. Here the CDR3 reads CASSSKAGGALSYEQYF. The CDR3 DNA is TGCGCCAGCAGCTCGAAAGCGGGGGGGGCCCTCTCCTACGAGCAGTACTTC.

This clonotype was detected a few times. The CDR3 loop reads CASSLANVNTEAFF. CDR3 bases: TGCGCCAGCAGCTTGGCCAACGTGAACACTGAAGCTTTCTTT. The V and J genes are TRBV5-1 and TRBJ1-1; D uncertain. Germline loops: CDR1 SGHRS, CDR2 YFSETQ. The CDR3 runs to 14 residues. V shed 0 bases and J shed 0 bases, with 6 bases lying between them.

This sequence joins TRBV7-2 and TRBJ2-3; D uncertain. This CDR3 spans 15 amino acids. With 2 bases removed from V and 6 bases from J, the gap between germline ends came to 15 bases. Per germline, CDR1 SGHTA and CDR2 FQGNSA. DNA of the CDR3: TGTGCCAGCAGCTTAACCCGGATAAGGTTCGATACGCAGTATTTT. As protein: CASSLTRIRFDTQYF.

This clonotype was picked up a small number of times. The chain carries TRBV27 and TRBJ1-2; a weak D match, TRBD1 (6 bases). Per germline, CDR1 MNHEY and CDR2 SMNVEV (reference sequence). Trimming stripped 3 bases from V and 5 bases from J, with 16 bases between. This CDR3 is 15 amino acids long. CDR3 bases: TGTGCCAGCAGTTTGTTGGGGGGCCCTACTTATGGCTACACCTTC. This sequence encodes CASSLLGGPTYGYTF.

V is TRBV12-3 or TRBV12-4 and J is TRBJ2-7; 10 bases align to TRBD1. This CDR3 has 16 residues. V gave up 8 bases and J gave up 5 bases; unmatched junction bases: 15. CDR3 loop: CASGSVNRDRGHEQYF. The CDR3 bases are TGTGCCAGCGGCTCAGTGAACCGGGACAGGGGCCACGAGCAGTACTTC.

This chain joins TRBV12-3 or TRBV12-4 and TRBJ2-1; 8 positions match TRBD2. This CDR3 spans 15 amino acids. J gave up 3 bases and V 7 bases, and 8 bases lay outside the gene matches. CDR3 sequence (DNA): TGTGCCAGCACCTTCGATCTAGCGGGCTACAATGAGCAGTTCTTC. Its protein product is CASTFDLAGYNEQFF.

The V gene is TRBV7-3, the J gene TRBJ1-1; D might be TRBD1 (5 bases). Germline assignment: CDR1 SGHTA and CDR2 FQGTGA. V was cut by 3 bases and J by 1 base, with 9 bases left in between. This CDR3 is 14 amino acids long. The DNA of the CDR3 is TGTGCCAGCAGCTTGACAGCGAGGAACACTGAAGCTTTCTTT. Residues: CASSLTARNTEAFF.